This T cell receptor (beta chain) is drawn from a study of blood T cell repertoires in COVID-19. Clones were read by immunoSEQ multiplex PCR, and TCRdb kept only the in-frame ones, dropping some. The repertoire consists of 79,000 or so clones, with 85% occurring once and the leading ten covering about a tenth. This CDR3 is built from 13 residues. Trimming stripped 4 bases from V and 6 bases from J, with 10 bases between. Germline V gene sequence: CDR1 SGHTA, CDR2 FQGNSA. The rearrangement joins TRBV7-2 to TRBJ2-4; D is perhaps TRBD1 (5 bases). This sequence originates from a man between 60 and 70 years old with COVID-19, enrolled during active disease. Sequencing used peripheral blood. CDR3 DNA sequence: TGTGCCAGCAGCTCGAGACAGATAAACATTCAGTACTTC. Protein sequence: CASSSRQINIQYF.